The 4 T cell receptor beta chains given below trace back to one sample, sequenced in a study of T-cell reconstitution after alpha-beta-depleted transplantation in children. Unique molecular identifiers were built into the TCRbeta library. TCRdb itself ran the PCR reads through MiXCR, one entry per CDR3 protein. The data hold 350,000 to 500,000 distinct CDR3 sequences, with 43% observed a single time. This material consisted of PBMCs, taken before TCRalphabeta/CD19-depleted stem cell transplant. These receptors all stem from a girl aged 2-15 years with aplastic anemia, due to receive a stem cell transplant.

The chain has TRBV15 and TRBJ1-5; 8 positions match TRBD1. Germline CDR1 reads LNHNV; CDR2 reads YYDKDF (reference sequence). The CDR3 length is 16 residues. Trimming cost V 2 bases and J 3 bases; bases outside gene matches: 6. The CDR3 DNA follows: TGTGCCACCAGCAGACCCGGGACAGGCCTCAATCAGCCCCAGCATTTT. Amino acid sequence: CATSRPGTGLNQPQHF.

This clonotype has ten or more counts. The chain recombines TRBV3-1 with TRBJ2-2; D is undetermined. In germline, CDR1 is LGHDT, CDR2 YNNKEL (reference sequence). The CDR3 has 16 amino acids. V lost 5 bases and J lost 6, with 19 bases in between. The CDR3 sequence is CASSSWSRAVPGELFF. The CDR3 DNA reads TGTGCCAGCAGCTCTTGGTCCCGGGCCGTCCCCGGGGAGCTGTTTTTT.

This clonotype was seen a few times. The rearrangement joins TRBV5-1 to TRBJ1-3, with 11 bases fitting TRBD1. Germline-derived CDR1 and CDR2 are SGHRS and YFSETQ. J lost 3 bases, V lost 6 bases, and 2 bases had no gene match. The length of the CDR3 is 14 residues. This CDR3 reads CASMDRGLGNTIYF. CDR3 bases: TGCGCCAGCATGGACAGGGGGCTTGGAAACACCATATATTTT.

The table lists this clonotype with a count of one. CDR3 coding DNA: TGTGCCAGCAGTTCCCTAACGAGTCGGGAGGGCAGTAATGAGCAGTTCTTC. This translates into CASSSLTSREGSNEQFF. This chain links TRBV6-2 or TRBV6-3 with TRBJ2-1; 8 bases fit TRBD2. Per germline, CDR1 MNHEY and CDR2 SVGEGT. The CDR3 is 17 amino acids. V lost 4 bases to trimming and J lost 7 bases; unmatched junction nucleotides: 15.